This T cell receptor (beta chain) was found in a study of T cell responses to AZD1222 COVID-19 vaccine. Overall study findings and caveats: Repertoire sampling happened only post peak T cell response.

The V end lost 0 bases, the J end lost 10 bases, and 11 bases lay between the germline ends. This CDR3 comprises 14 residues. The germline V gene encodes CDR1 SGDLS and CDR2 YYNGEE. Concerning this clone: What it binds is unknown.

Some clones are missing from TCRdb's copy, which holds only in-frame ones; the method was immunoSEQ multiplex PCR. The table shows more than 150,000 clones, with roughly nine tenths occurring only once. Sequenced here: peripheral blood, sampled on day 0 of AZD1222 vaccination. The rearrangement uses TRBV9 and TRBJ1-6; possible D gene TRBD1, 5 bases. The clonotype comes from an adult in good health. DNA for the CDR3: TGTGCCAGCAGCGTAGGAAGGGGAGGATCACCCCTCCACTTT. It specifies CASSVGRGGSPLHF.